Listed below are T cell receptor beta chains from one sample, sequenced in a study of chemoradiotherapy in HPV16-positive cancers. This table comes from immunoSEQ multiplex PCR, and its TCRdb copy is limited to in-frame clones, with some not included. In the table there are about 39,000 clones, 65% to 80% of which are singletons. Source: blood, taken from a patient who underwent chemoradiotherapy. Receptors originate from a human donor with HPV-associated anogenital cancer. CDR3s include the opening cysteine and the closing phenylalanine or tryptophan. A D gene is named only where the DNA matches it firmly. Clone sizes are given selectively: once, few, many, or a class where the clone is expanded.

clone size,V gene,D gene,J gene,CDR3 protein,CDR3 DNA
.,TRBV5-4,TRBD1,TRBJ2-7,CASSLAGTGGYEQYF,TGTGCCAGCAGCTTGGCCGGGACAGGGGGCTACGAGCAGTACTTC
.,TRBV5-4,.,TRBJ1-2,CASSLTTGPYGYTF,TGTGCCAGCAGCTTGACGACAGGACCCTATGGCTACACCTTC
few,TRBV2,.,TRBJ2-7,CASNPTLSAYEQYF,TGTGCCAGCAACCCGACCCTTTCCGCCTACGAGCAGTACTTC
few,TRBV6-5,.,TRBJ1-2,CASRAGYYGYTF,TGTGCCAGCAGGGCAGGGTACTATGGCTACACCTTC
few,TRBV2,.,TRBJ1-4,CASSEVGSTNEKLFF,TGTGCCAGCAGTGAAGTTGGATCAACTAATGAAAAACTGTTTTTT
.,TRBV9,.,TRBJ2-3,CASSVQTTDTQYF,TGTGCCAGCAGCGTACAGACCACAGATACGCAGTATTTT
.,TRBV29-1,TRBD2,TRBJ2-2,CSVASGGANTGELFF,TGCAGCGTTGCCAGCGGGGGGGCGAACACCGGGGAGCTGTTTTTT
few,TRBV7-6,.,TRBJ2-5,CASSPAGGSKRTQYF,TGTGCCAGCAGCCCGGCTGGGGGCTCCAAGAGAACCCAGTACTTC
.,TRBV5-1,.,TRBJ2-1,CASSLAGGREQFF,TGCGCCAGCAGCTTGGCCGGGGGCAGGGAGCAGTTCTTC
.,TRBV19,TRBD1,TRBJ1-2,CASTPTGLNYGYTF,TGTGCCAGTACTCCGACAGGGCTAAACTATGGCTACACCTTC
.,TRBV6-1,.,TRBJ1-2,CASSEFRTYGYTF,TGTGCCAGCAGCGAATTTCGGACATATGGCTACACCTTC
.,TRBV7-8,TRBD1,TRBJ2-1,CASSPRTGQGEQFF,TGTGCCAGCAGCCCCCGGACAGGCCAGGGTGAGCAGTTCTTC
.,TRBV6-5,.,TRBJ1-3,CASSYGTDSGNTIYF,TGTGCCAGCAGTTACGGGACGGACTCTGGAAACACCATATATTTT
few,TRBV10-3,.,TRBJ1-6,CAISGQNNSPLHF,TGTGCCATCAGCGGACAGAATAATTCACCCCTCCACTTT
.,TRBV5-1,.,TRBJ2-7,CASSLDLGGVDSYEQYF,TGCGCCAGCAGCTTGGATCTGGGGGGTGTTGACTCCTACGAGCAGTACTTC
.,TRBV6-4,.,TRBJ2-3,CASSVSGGEKTQYF,TGTGCCAGCAGTGTCTCGGGGGGCGAGAAGACGCAGTATTTT
.,TRBV11-2,.,TRBJ2-3,CASNPRKDSRTDTQYF,TGTGCCAGCAACCCGAGAAAGGACTCACGCACAGATACGCAGTATTTT
.,TRBV6-1,TRBD2,TRBJ2-3,CASSSGGATDTQYF,TGTGCCAGCAGCTCCGGGGGGGCGACAGATACGCAGTATTTT
.,TRBV4-3,TRBD2,TRBJ2-1,CASSLTHLAGAPNEQFF,TGCGCCAGCAGCCTAACACATCTAGCGGGGGCCCCAAATGAGCAGTTCTTC
.,TRBV30,TRBD1,TRBJ1-6,CAWSGYGTGGGMNSPLHF,TGTGCCTGGAGTGGCTACGGGACAGGTGGGGGGATGAATTCACCCCTCCACTTT
.,TRBV2,TRBD2,TRBJ2-2,CASSLGLAGVGELFF,TGTGCCAGCAGTCTGGGACTAGCGGGGGTCGGGGAGCTGTTTTTT
.,TRBV30,.,TRBJ1-2,CAWSDSYYGYTF,TGTGCCTGGAGCGATTCATACTATGGCTACACCTTC
once,TRBV5-5,.,TRBJ2-3,CASSLGPGGGDTQYF,TGTGCCAGCAGCCTTGGTCCAGGCGGTGGAGATACGCAGTATTTT
few,TRBV7-8,.,TRBJ2-7,CASSLGGGTYEQYF,TGTGCCAGCAGCTTAGGCGGAGGGACCTACGAGCAGTACTTC
.,TRBV5-4,.,TRBJ2-3,CASSPSGGGADTQYF,TGTGCCAGCAGCCCTTCGGGTGGGGGGGCCGATACGCAGTATTTT
.,TRBV19,.,TRBJ2-3,CATSAAWRVSTDTQYF,TGTGCCACTTCCGCGGCCTGGAGGGTTAGCACAGATACGCAGTATTTT
few,TRBV14,.,TRBJ2-5,CASSRNWGETQYF,TGTGCCAGCAGCCGGAACTGGGGAGAGACCCAGTACTTC
.,TRBV7-3,.,TRBJ2-1,CASSSRGSSYNEQFF,TGTGCCAGCAGTTCCCGGGGGAGCTCCTACAATGAGCAGTTCTTC
.,TRBV10-3,.,TRBJ1-1,CAISSQGATEAFF,TGTGCCATCAGTTCACAGGGTGCCACTGAAGCTTTCTTT
.,TRBV7-2,.,TRBJ2-4,CASSSQAGDKNIQYF,TGTGCCAGCAGCTCTCAGGCAGGGGATAAGAACATTCAGTACTTC
.,TRBV6-1,.,TRBJ1-6,CASSEYGRANSPLHF,TGTGCCAGCAGTGAATATGGCAGGGCCAATTCACCCCTCCACTTT
.,TRBV11-2,.,TRBJ2-7,CASSSHRSAGSYEQYF,TGTGCCAGCAGCTCCCACAGGTCCGCCGGGTCCTACGAGCAGTACTTC
.,TRBV9,TRBD2,TRBJ2-3,CASSVIGSGGTDTQYF,TGTGCCAGCAGCGTAATAGGTAGCGGGGGGACAGATACGCAGTATTTT
.,TRBV6-1,.,TRBJ2-2,CASARDPNTGELFF,TGTGCCAGTGCCAGGGACCCGAACACCGGGGAGCTGTTTTTT
.,TRBV19,TRBD2,TRBJ2-3,CATDSGGATDTQYF,TGTGCCACCGATAGCGGGGGGGCGACAGATACGCAGTATTTT
.,TRBV2,.,TRBJ1-4,CASSDLVGSAEKLFF,TGTGCCAGCAGTGACTTAGTCGGTTCGGCGGAAAAACTGTTTTTT
.,TRBV28,.,TRBJ1-2,CASSLKGFYGYTF,TGTGCCAGCAGTTTGAAAGGGTTTTATGGCTACACCTTC
.,TRBV7-2,.,TRBJ2-1,CASSFVWSNEQFF,TGTGCCAGCAGCTTTGTATGGTCGAATGAGCAGTTCTTC
.,TRBV30,TRBD2,TRBJ2-5,CAWSVGLAGYETQYF,TGTGCCTGGAGTGTAGGTCTAGCGGGGTACGAGACCCAGTACTTC
.,TRBV2,.,TRBJ1-6,CASSVQGTGNSPLHF,TGTGCCAGCAGTGTCCAGGGGACTGGAAATTCACCCCTCCACTTT
.,TRBV9,.,TRBJ2-1,CASSVGDHEQFF,TGTGCCAGCAGCGTAGGGGACCATGAGCAGTTCTTC
.,TRBV7-9,.,TRBJ1-1,CASSLGHVGSTEAFF,TGTGCCAGCAGCTTAGGTCATGTCGGGAGCACTGAAGCTTTCTTT